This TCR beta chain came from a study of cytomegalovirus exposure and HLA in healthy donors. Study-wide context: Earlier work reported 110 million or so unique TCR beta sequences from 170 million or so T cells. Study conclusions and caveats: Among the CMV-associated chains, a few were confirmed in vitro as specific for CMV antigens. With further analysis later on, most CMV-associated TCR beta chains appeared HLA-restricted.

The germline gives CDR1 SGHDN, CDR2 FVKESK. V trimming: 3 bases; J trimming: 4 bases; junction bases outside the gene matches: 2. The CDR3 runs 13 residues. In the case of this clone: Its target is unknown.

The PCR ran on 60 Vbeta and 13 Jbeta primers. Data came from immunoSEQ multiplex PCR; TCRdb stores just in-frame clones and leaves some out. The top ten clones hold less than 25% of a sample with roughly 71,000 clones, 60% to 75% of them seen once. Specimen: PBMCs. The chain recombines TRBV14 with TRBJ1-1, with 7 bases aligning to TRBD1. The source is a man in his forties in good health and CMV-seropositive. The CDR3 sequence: CASSQYRGTEAFF. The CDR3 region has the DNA TGTGCCAGCAGCCAGTACAGGGGCACTGAAGCTTTCTTT.